This T cell receptor beta chain is drawn from a study of neurological immune-mediated disorders. A single run covered 15-18 subjects with over 180 million TCR-beta sequences. TCRdb processed the 5' RACE reads anew with MiXCR; each CDR3 protein has one entry. The sample records 40,000 or so distinct CDR3 sequences, about 14% being singletons. This clonotype was found a few times. As yet, its antigen is unknown. Time point: longitudinal time-point 3. CDR3 length equals 15 residues. Germline CDR1 reads SGHRS; CDR2 reads YFSETQ. Trimming pared 0 bases from V and 0 bases from J, leaving 4 bases between. Study findings and constraints: Among expanded clones, no CDR3 amino acid sequences were shared across subjects, a pattern suggesting private repertoires in all groups.

Sequencing was done on a sample of PBMCs. The chain joins TRBV5-1 to TRBJ2-6; D gene unclear. The clonotype comes from a man aged 25 to 45 in good health. CDR3 coding DNA: TGCGCCAGCAGCTTGGAAGGCTCTGGGGCCAACGTCCTGACTTTC. Encoded protein: CASSLEGSGANVLTF.